The 20 T cell receptor beta chains in this list originate from one sample, sequenced in a study of shared clonotypes between healthy human individuals. Profiled with immunoSEQ multiplex PCR; TCRdb holds only in-frame clones, not every one. Of around 2,000,000 clones listed, roughly 95% are singletons. CD45RO-negative cells were positively selected for CCR7, leaving out terminally differentiated effector memory CD45RA+ cells. The sequencing input was naive CD8+ T cells sorted from blood. The receptor source for this set is a man younger than 35 in good health.

The chain combines TRBV5-6 with TRBJ1-2, with 9 bases aligning to TRBD1. The germline CDR1 and CDR2 sequences are SGHDT and YYEEEE. CDR3 length equals 14 residues. With V trimmed by 4 bases and J by 7 bases, 8 bases remained unmatched. The CDR3 sequence is CASSPGTGKGGYTF. CDR3 DNA: TGTGCCAGCAGCCCAGGGACAGGGAAGGGTGGCTACACCTTC.

The rearrangement links TRBV10-3 to TRBJ2-1; 8 positions agree with TRBD1. V trimming: 1 base; J trimming: 0 bases; junction bases outside the gene matches: 5. CDR3 length equals 17 residues. Per germline, CDR1 ENHRY and CDR2 SYGVKD. The CDR3, as DNA: TGTGCCATCAGTGAGTTGGGACAGGCCAGCTCCTACAATGAGCAGTTCTTC. Its translation: CAISELGQASSYNEQFF.

The chain carries TRBV27 and TRBJ2-4; 9 bases line up with TRBD2. The CDR3 has 15 amino acids. CDR1 is MNHEY, CDR2 SMNVEV, per germline (reference sequence). The V and J ends lost 3 bases and 5 bases, in that order; junction bases with no gene match: 5. CDR3 nucleotide sequence: TGTGCCAGCAGTTTGGGTAGCGGGAGCCAAAACATTCAGTACTTC. This codes for CASSLGSGSQNIQYF.

The rearrangement links TRBV6-5 to TRBJ2-4; TRBD1 aligns across 10 bases. The germline V gene has CDR1 MNHEY and CDR2 SVGAGI. The V segment lost 5 bases and the J segment 1 base; nucleotides outside the gene matches: 2. CDR3 length equals 15 residues. The CDR3 loop reads CASSRTGGAKNIQYF. The DNA of the CDR3 is TGTGCCAGCAGTCGGACAGGGGGTGCCAAAAACATTCAGTACTTC.

This clone was detected a few times. This chain links TRBV9 with TRBJ1-2; 10 nucleotides line up with TRBD1. The CDR3 loop spans 16 amino acids. J gave up 6 bases and V 0 bases, and 8 bases lay outside the gene matches. Germline V CDR1 and CDR2: SGDLS, YYNGEE. CDR3 in amino acids: CASSVATTGGMNGYTF. The CDR3, as DNA: TGTGCCAGCAGCGTAGCTACGACAGGGGGCATGAATGGCTACACCTTC.

With respect to this clone: Other DNA sequences in this specimen translate into the identical CDR3. V usage is TRBV5-6 and J usage is TRBJ2-7; TRBD2 matches at 14 bases. After removal of 4 bases from V and 1 base from J, the junction contained 4 bases not matched to a gene. This CDR3 is built from 16 residues. Germline lookup yields CDR1 SGHDT and CDR2 YYEEEE. The chain's CDR3 is CASSGGLAGGSYEQYF. The DNA for the CDR3 is TGTGCCAGCAGCGGAGGACTAGCGGGAGGTTCCTACGAGCAGTACTTC.

Here the CDR3 DNA reads TGCGCCAGCAGCCAAGATGAGGGGGAGACCGGGGAGCTGTTTTTT. Its protein product is CASSQDEGETGELFF. This chain connects TRBV4-3 to TRBJ2-2, with D tentatively TRBD1 (6 bases). In germline, CDR1 is LGHNA, CDR2 YSLEER. CDR3 length: 15 amino acids. V was clipped by 0 bases and J by 5 bases, with 10 bases between them.

On this clone itself: The same CDR3 can be traced to other DNA sequences in this sample. CDR3 sequence reads: CASSSGPSYEQYF. DNA for the CDR3: TGTGCCAGTAGTTCGGGTCCCTCCTACGAGCAGTACTTC. The chain has TRBV19 and TRBJ2-7, with D unclear. The CDR3 spans 13 residues. V was pared by 5 bases and J by 0 bases, with 8 bases between. Germline-derived CDR1 and CDR2 are LNHDA and SQIVND (reference sequence).

J is TRBJ2-7 and V is TRBV19; D uncertain. The V gene's germline CDR1 is LNHDA and CDR2 SQIVND (reference sequence). CDR3 length: 14 residues. The V end was cut by 3 bases, the J end by 6 bases, with 15 bases between. The CDR3 region is CASSMTLLSVEQYF. In DNA form, the CDR3 reads TGTGCCAGTAGTATGACCCTCCTTTCGGTCGAGCAGTACTTC.

Comment on this clone: Other DNA sequences in the sample encode the same CDR3. V is TRBV28 and J is TRBJ2-7; D is undetermined. This CDR3 has 10 residues. V gave up 3 bases and J gave up 4 bases, with 1 base separating them. Per the germline V gene, CDR1 is MDHEN and CDR2 is SYDVKM. The chain's CDR3 is CASSLYEQYF. DNA of the CDR3: TGTGCCAGCAGTTTGTACGAGCAGTACTTC.

The chain joins TRBV6-5 to TRBJ1-1, with TRBD1 identical over 7 bases. V gave up 0 bases and J gave up 7 bases; unmatched junction bases: 8. The CDR3 sequence is 15 residues long. Looked up from germline, CDR1 is MNHEY and CDR2 is SVGAGI. The CDR3 coding sequence is TGTGCCAGCAGTTACTCGATACAGGGGAAAGATGAAGCTTTCTTT. Translating gives CASSYSIQGKDEAFF.

V usage is TRBV7-9 and J usage is TRBJ2-7; unclear D gene. CDR1 and CDR2 from the germline V gene are SEHNR and FQNEAQ (reference sequence). V lost 5 bases and J 9 bases, leaving 14 bases between the germline ends. CDR3 length: 12 residues. The DNA of the CDR3 is TGTGCCAGCAGCCAAGACATATCAAGGCAGTACTTC. It specifies CASSQDISRQYF. Full variable domain (missing parts from reference TRBV7-9 and TRBJ2-7): DTGVSQNPRHKITKRGQNVTFRCDPISEHNRLYWYRQTLGQGPEFLTYFQNEAQLEKSRLLSDRFSAERPKGSFSTLEIQRTEQGDSAMYLCASSQDISRQYFGPGTRLTVT.

The chain recombines TRBV20-1 with TRBJ2-7, with TRBD1 as a possible D gene (6 bases). V was clipped by 5 bases and J by 6 bases, with 11 bases between them. Germline V gives CDR1 DFQATT, CDR2 SNEGSKA (reference sequence). The CDR3 consists of 11 residues. CDR3 residues: CSAPRGLEQYF. The CDR3 bases are TGCAGTGCTCCCAGGGGTCTCGAGCAGTACTTC.

The chain combines TRBV13 with TRBJ2-3; TRBD2 might be the D (6 bases). V gave up 0 bases and J gave up 0 bases, with 13 bases separating them. Germline CDR1 is PRHDT and CDR2 is FYEKMQ (reference sequence). This CDR3 is 17 amino acids long. CDR3 sequence (DNA): TGTGCCAGCAGCTTAGGTCTCGGCGGGGTTAGCACAGATACGCAGTATTTT. Its translation is CASSLGLGGVSTDTQYF. The whole variable domain, remainder taken from reference TRBV13 and TRBJ2-3, is AAGVIQSPRHLIKEKRETATLKCYPIPRHDTVYWYQQGPGQDPQFLISFYEKMQSDKGSIPDRFSAQQFSDYHSELNMSSLELGDSALYFCASSLGLGGVSTDTQYFGPGTRLTVL.

The V gene is TRBV4-1, the J gene TRBJ2-2; TRBD1 might be the D (6 bases). V was shortened by 1 base and J by 6 bases, with 12 bases between the two germline ends. The CDR3 loop spans 15 amino acids. From germline, CDR1 is MGHRA and CDR2 YSYEKL. This chain's CDR3 is CASSQAPQGPGELFF. CDR3 DNA sequence: TGCGCCAGCAGCCAAGCACCACAGGGTCCCGGGGAGCTGTTTTTT.

The gene calls are TRBV7-2 and TRBJ2-7, with D unresolved. Trimming left V 5 bases short and J 4 bases short, with 6 bases between. This CDR3 comprises 11 residues. From germline, CDR1 is SGHTA and CDR2 FQGNSA. CDR3 protein: CASSPQYEQYF. CDR3 DNA: TGTGCCAGCAGCCCCCAGTACGAGCAGTACTTC.

Of note for this clone: One end of the junction varies from germline; a read error may be responsible. The rearrangement joins TRBV5-3 to TRBJ1-1; maybe TRBD1 (6 bases). TRBV5-3 is identified as an open reading frame with a role that is uncertain. This CDR3 has 14 residues. The CDR3 coding sequence is TGTGCCAGCAGCTCCGCGGGGGCGGGCTCTGAAGCTTTCTTT. Encoded protein: CASSSAGAGSEAFF.

The chain links TRBV15 to TRBJ1-2; the match to TRBD1 covers 10 bases. In germline, CDR1 is LNHNV, CDR2 YYDKDF (reference sequence). CDR3 length equals 14 residues. V lost 8 bases and J lost 7; bases outside the gene matches: 10. The CDR3 region has the DNA TGTGCCACCTCGCCTGACAGGGGGCCGGGTGGCTACACCTTC. It specifies CATSPDRGPGGYTF.

This chain connects TRBV7-9 to TRBJ1-5, with D possibly being TRBD1 (6 bases). Germline CDR1 SEHNR, CDR2 FQNEAQ (reference sequence). This CDR3 comprises 14 residues. V gave up 5 bases and J gave up 9 bases, with 17 bases separating them. Here the CDR3 reads CASSTRDTRAPQHF. As DNA, the CDR3 is TGTGCCAGCAGCACTCGGGACACCCGCGCGCCCCAGCATTTT.

This chain uses TRBV5-1 with TRBJ2-7; TRBD1 matches 8 bases. V gave up 5 bases and J gave up 0 bases; unmatched junction bases: 7. This CDR3 is built from 15 residues. Germline CDR1 SGHRS, CDR2 YFSETQ. The CDR3 DNA follows: TGCGCCAGCAGTTCCGTGACAGGGGCCTCCTACGAGCAGTACTTC. This encodes CASSSVTGASYEQYF.